A single sample gave rise to the 3 T cell receptor beta chains below, sequenced in a study of blood T cell repertoires in COVID-19. Repertoires were generated with immunoSEQ multiplex PCR, while TCRdb's copy carries only in-frame clones and drops some. The data hold about 270,000 clones, with under 95% observed a single time. The specimen sequenced was PBMCs or T cells enriched from blood (not recorded which). These TCRs come from a man in his forties who had been exposed to COVID-19.

This sequence joins TRBV5-1 and TRBJ1-2; 7 bases line up with TRBD1. Per germline, CDR1 SGHRS and CDR2 YFSETQ. The CDR3 has 15 amino acids. The V segment lost 4 bases and the J segment 1 base; nucleotides outside the gene matches: 7. The CDR3 nucleotides read TGCGCCAGCAGCACCGGGACAGCGCTTAACTATGGCTACACCTTC. This codes for CASSTGTALNYGYTF.

The chain is built from TRBV7-8 and TRBJ1-2, with D unresolved. Looked up from germline, CDR1 is SGHVS and CDR2 is FQNEAQ. The V end lost 0 bases, the J end lost 4 bases, and 9 bases lay between the germline ends. The CDR3 sequence is 14 residues long. In nucleotides, the CDR3 is TGTGCCAGCAGCTTAGCGAGCCAGGTCTATGGCTACACCTTC. Protein sequence: CASSLASQVYGYTF.

CDR3 DNA sequence: TGTGCCAGTAGGCGGAAGGGGGAGTCAGATACGCAGTATTTT. Amino acids: CASRRKGESDTQYF. The chain combines TRBV19 with TRBJ2-3; maybe TRBD1 (6 bases). V was shortened by 6 bases and J by 4 bases, with 14 bases between the two germline ends. The CDR3 spans 14 residues. Germline lookup yields CDR1 LNHDA and CDR2 SQIVND (reference sequence).